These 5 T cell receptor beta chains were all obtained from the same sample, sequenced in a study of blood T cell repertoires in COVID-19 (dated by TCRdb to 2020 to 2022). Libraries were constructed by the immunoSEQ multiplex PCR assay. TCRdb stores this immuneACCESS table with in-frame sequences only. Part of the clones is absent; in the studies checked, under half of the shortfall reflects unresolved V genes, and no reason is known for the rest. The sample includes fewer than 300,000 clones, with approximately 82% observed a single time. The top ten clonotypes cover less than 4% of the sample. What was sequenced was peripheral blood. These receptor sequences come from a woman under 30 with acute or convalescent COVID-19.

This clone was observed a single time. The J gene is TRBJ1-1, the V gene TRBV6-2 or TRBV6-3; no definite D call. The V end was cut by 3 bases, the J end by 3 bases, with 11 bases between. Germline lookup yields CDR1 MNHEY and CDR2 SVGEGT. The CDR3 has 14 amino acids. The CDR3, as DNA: TGTGCCAGCAGTTATCTGGGCCTGGACACTGAAGCTTTCTTT. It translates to CASSYLGLDTEAFF.

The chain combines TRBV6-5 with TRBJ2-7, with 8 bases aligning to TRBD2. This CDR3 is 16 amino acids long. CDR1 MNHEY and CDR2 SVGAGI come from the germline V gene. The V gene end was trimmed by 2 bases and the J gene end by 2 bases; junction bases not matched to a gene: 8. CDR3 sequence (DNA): TGTGCCAGCAGTTACGTCGCGGGAGGCCCCACCTACGAGCAGTACTTC. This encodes CASSYVAGGPTYEQYF.

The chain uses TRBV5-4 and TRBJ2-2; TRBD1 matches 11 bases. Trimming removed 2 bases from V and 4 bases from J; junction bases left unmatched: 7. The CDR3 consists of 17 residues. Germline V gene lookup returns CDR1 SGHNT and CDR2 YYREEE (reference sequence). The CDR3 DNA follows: TGTGCCAGCAGCTTCGGACAGGGGGCACTTGGCACCGGGGAGCTGTTTTTT. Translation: CASSFGQGALGTGELFF.

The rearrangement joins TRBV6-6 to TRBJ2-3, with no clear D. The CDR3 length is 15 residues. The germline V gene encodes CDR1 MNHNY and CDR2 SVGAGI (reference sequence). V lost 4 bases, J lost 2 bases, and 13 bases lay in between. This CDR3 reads CASSWSSIPTDTQYF. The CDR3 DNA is TGTGCCAGCAGTTGGAGCTCAATACCCACAGATACGCAGTATTTT.

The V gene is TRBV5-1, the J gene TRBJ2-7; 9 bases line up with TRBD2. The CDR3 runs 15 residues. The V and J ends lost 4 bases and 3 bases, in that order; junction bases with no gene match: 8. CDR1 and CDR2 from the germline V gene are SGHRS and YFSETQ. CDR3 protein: CASSPSPSGNYEQYF. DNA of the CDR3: TGCGCCAGCAGCCCCTCACCTAGCGGGAACTACGAGCAGTACTTC.